The 10 T cell receptor beta chains below all came from one sample that was sequenced in a study of cytomegalovirus exposure and HLA in healthy donors. A multiplex PCR was run with 60 Vbeta primers and 13 Jbeta primers. Libraries were prepared by immunoSEQ multiplex PCR; TCRdb keeps only in-frame clonotypes and omits some of them. The sample gives more than 80,000 clones, about 85% of which show up once; more than 3% is in the top ten. The sequenced material came from PBMCs. These receptor sequences come from a female donor in good health and CMV-seropositive.

The chain recombines TRBV5-1 with TRBJ2-3, with 9 nucleotides matching TRBD2. This CDR3 has 19 amino acids. Looked up from germline, CDR1 is SGHRS and CDR2 is YFSETQ. V shed 6 bases, J shed 1 base, and the junction held 18 bases outside the gene matches. CDR3 DNA sequence: TGCGCCAGCACCCGTGGGAACCTAGCGGGAAGGTGGGGCACAGATACGCAGTATTTT. It yields the protein CASTRGNLAGRWGTDTQYF.

The chain is built from TRBV9 and TRBJ2-3; TRBD2 might be the D (6 bases). CDR1 is SGDLS, CDR2 YYNGEE, per germline. The CDR3 runs to 17 residues. Trimming cost V 0 bases and J 3 bases, with 17 bases left between them. The chain's CDR3 is CASSVAFSGSGTDTQYF. CDR3 sequence (DNA): TGTGCCAGCAGCGTAGCCTTCTCCGGGAGTGGTACAGATACGCAGTATTTT.

The chain combines TRBV30 with TRBJ2-7, with D hard to call. This CDR3 has 11 amino acids. Trimming left V 6 bases short and J 9 bases short, with 15 bases between. Germline V gene data show CDR1 as GTSNPN and CDR2 as SVGIG (reference sequence). CDR3 sequence: CACVATERQYF. For the CDR3, the DNA is TGTGCCTGTGTAGCCACGGAGAGGCAGTACTTC.

This sequence joins TRBV19 and TRBJ2-7; TRBD2 matches 13 bases. Germline CDR1 reads LNHDA; CDR2 reads SQIVND (reference sequence). Trimming cost V 4 bases and J 2 bases; bases outside gene matches: 5. The CDR3 extends over 16 amino acids. CDR3 sequence reads: CASSTRTSGRPYEQYF. The CDR3 coding sequence is TGTGCCAGTAGTACCAGGACTAGCGGGAGACCCTACGAGCAGTACTTC.

The chain joins TRBV19 to TRBJ1-5; weak D call: TRBD1 (6 bases). The CDR3 has 14 residues. With 4 bases removed from V and 6 bases from J, the gap between germline ends came to 13 bases. CDR1 LNHDA and CDR2 SQIVND come from the germline V gene (reference sequence). In DNA, the CDR3 is TGTGCCAGTAGTACCGACAGGTTTGCTCAGCCCCAGCATTTT. Amino acid sequence: CASSTDRFAQPQHF.

The chain recombines TRBV6-1 with TRBJ2-7; perhaps TRBD1 as D (5 bases). Deletions cut 6 bases from V and 5 bases from J, with 14 bases between. The CDR3 contains 13 residues. In germline, CDR1 is MNHNS, CDR2 SASEGT. The CDR3 DNA is TGTGCCAGCAGGGGGCGCGGTGCGGACGAGCAGTACTTC. Translation gives CASRGRGADEQYF.

This chain joins TRBV11-2 and TRBJ2-7; a possible D gene is TRBD2 (6 bases). Trimming took off 0 bases at V and 3 bases at J, with 12 bases between the two ends. This CDR3 is built from 15 residues. From germline, CDR1 is SGHAT and CDR2 FQNNGV. The CDR3 DNA is TGTGCCAGCAGCTTAGATTGGCGGGGATTCTACGAGCAGTACTTC. It encodes CASSLDWRGFYEQYF.

The chain joins TRBV19 to TRBJ1-6, with a possible D match to TRBD1 (5 bases). This CDR3 has 15 residues. The V and J ends lost 5 bases and 10 bases respectively, with 18 bases between them. The V gene's germline CDR1 is LNHDA and CDR2 SQIVND (reference sequence). CDR3 loop: CASSSLLREGSPLHF. In DNA form, the CDR3 reads TGTGCCAGTAGTTCCCTGCTCAGGGAAGGCTCACCCCTCCACTTT.

The V gene is TRBV11-2, the J gene TRBJ1-2, with 9 bases matching TRBD1. The V segment lost 5 bases and the J segment 7 bases; nucleotides outside the gene matches: 11. CDR1 is SGHAT, CDR2 FQNNGV, per germline. The CDR3 covers 15 residues. The chain's CDR3 is CASSLISGQGSGYTF. The DNA for the CDR3 is TGTGCCAGCAGCCTAATTTCGGGACAGGGATCTGGCTACACCTTC.

The V and J genes are TRBV29-1 and TRBJ1-1; perhaps TRBD1 as D (5 bases). V was clipped by 1 base and J by 2 bases, with 8 bases between them. The CDR3 contains 13 residues. Germline V gene data show CDR1 as SQVTM and CDR2 as ANQGSEA. The CDR3 nucleotides are TGCAGCGTTGAAGGGGGGGGTAACACTGAAGCTTTCTTT. Protein product: CSVEGGGNTEAFF.